Presented here are 3 T cell receptor beta chains from one specimen sequenced in a study of tumor-infiltrating lymphocytes in primary liver carcinoma. With approximately 500 ng total RNA as template and a constant-region primer, TCR beta cDNA was made. Nested multiplex PCR, run for three rounds with slightly modified ARM-PCR, yielded TCR beta libraries. The two initial PCR rounds, approximately 10 cycles each, used TRBV1-TRBV30 forward and C-beta reverse primers. One entry per CDR3 protein, called by TCRdb with MiXCR from the multiplex PCR reads. Seen here are 55,000 to 65,000 distinct CDR3 sequences, around 64% observed once, and the top ten hold around 57%. Investigators took RNA and DNA out together from 20-30 mg of unsorted bulk tissue. Material: liver tumor tissue from sampling region 2. The subset here: tumor region T2, inferior pole. These receptors all stem from a middle-aged man with primary liver carcinoma and hepatitis B virus infection.

Comments on this clonotype: A much larger clone lies a single base off, so this may be a read error. The gene calls are TRBV4-2 and TRBJ1-2; D might be TRBD1 (6 bases). This CDR3 has 13 amino acids. The V end lost 0 bases, the J end lost 10 bases, and 12 bases lay between the germline ends. The germline CDR1 and CDR2 sequences are LGHNA and YNFKEQ. The CDR3, as DNA: TGTGCCAGCAGCCAAGATACAGGGTCTGACTACACCTTC. Amino acids: CASSQDTGSDYTF.

The chain is built from TRBV5-5 and TRBJ2-3, with D possibly TRBD2 on 5 matching bases. This CDR3 is 12 amino acids long. From germline, CDR1 is SGHKS and CDR2 YYEKEE (reference sequence). The V end was cut by 2 bases, the J end by 11 bases, with 12 bases between. CDR3 loop: CASSFGLDMQYF. The CDR3 DNA follows: TGTGCCAGCAGCTTTGGACTCGACATGCAGTATTTT.

Notes on this clonotype: A junction boundary mismatches the germline segment, possibly from a read error. The rearrangement links TRBV12-3 or TRBV12-4 to TRBJ1-3; D is uncertain. The CDR3 contains 14 residues. As DNA, the CDR3 is TGTGCCCGCAGTCCTGTTAGCTCTGGGAACACCATATATTTT. As protein: CARSPVSSGNTIYF.